The text below deals with one T cell receptor (beta chain). The V gene end was trimmed by 6 bases and the J gene end by 6 bases; junction bases not matched to a gene: 6. CDR3 size: 13 residues. The germline gives CDR1 SNHLY, CDR2 FYNNEI. This sample is drawn from a study of blood T cell repertoires in COVID-19. In the study overall: The United States, Italy and Spain were the sources of the acute and convalescent COVID-19 samples. From T cells, B-cell-depleted T cells, or PBMCs came the material, which was cDNA or gDNA.

As originally analysed: Amplification from reference gene primers served as the basis for estimated nucleated cell counts. Using immunoSEQ multiplex PCR, the repertoire was profiled, and TCRdb retains in-frame clones only, with some absent. V and J calls and clone size are as listed in that table; D and trimming were resolved from the DNA. The sample has 52,000 or so clones, approximately 84% seen once. Sequencing used peripheral blood. The J gene is TRBJ1-2, the V gene TRBV2; 8 bases are shared with TRBD1. The receptor was derived from a human donor in a cohort sampled during active COVID-19. CDR3 region: CASRGDRLDGYTF. The CDR3 nucleotides are TGTGCCAGCAGGGGGGACAGGCTGGATGGCTACACCTTC. Complete variable domain (other parts from reference TRBV2 and TRBJ1-2): EPEVTQTPSHQVTQMGQEVILRCVPISNHLYFYWYRQILGQKVEFLVSFYNNEISEKSEIFDDQFSVERPDGSNFTLKIRSTKLEDSAMYFCASRGDRLDGYTFGSGTRLTVV.